Presented here are 8 T cell receptor beta chains from one specimen sequenced in a study of beta chain features in type 1 diabetes. The study's findings and limits: Moderate yet significant TCRB CDR3 shortening was seen in Type 1 diabetes patients in all four CD4+ subsets.

What was sequenced were expressed TCRB transcripts, since all of the isolated RNA had been reverse transcribed. Libraries were prepared by immunoSEQ multiplex PCR; TCRdb keeps only in-frame clonotypes and omits some of them. Here the sample spans approximately 150,000 clones, 10% to 15% being singletons. Antigens of these TCRs are unknown. Sequenced material: central memory CD4+ T cells from blood. These receptors all come from a man younger than 35 with type 1 diabetes.

The rearrangement links TRBV7-6 to TRBJ1-5, with a possible D match to TRBD1 (5 bases). Germline assignment: CDR1 SGHVS and CDR2 FNYEAQ. The CDR3 runs to 14 residues. The V gene lost 5 bases and the J gene lost 5 bases, with 13 bases spanning the gap. The CDR3 protein is CASSPRDGDQPQHF. The CDR3 region has the DNA TGTGCCAGCAGCCCTCGGGACGGAGATCAGCCCCAGCATTTT.

The V call is TRBV5-1, the J call TRBJ1-2; no definite D call. V dropped 4 bases and J dropped 0 bases, with 13 bases sitting between them. The CDR3 runs 15 residues. Germline V lookup: CDR1 SGHRS, CDR2 YFSETQ. CDR3 sequence (DNA): TGCGCCAGCAGCCACGCAGACGGTGCTAACTATGGCTACACCTTC. Residues: CASSHADGANYGYTF.

This clone was recorded many times. V usage is TRBV9 and J usage is TRBJ2-7; 7 bases line up with TRBD1. The germline CDR1 and CDR2 sequences are SGDLS and YYNGEE. The V segment lost 6 bases and the J segment 0 bases; nucleotides outside the gene matches: 6. The CDR3 contains 14 residues. The DNA for the CDR3 is TGTGCCAGCAACCAGGGACAGAGCTCCTACGAGCAGTACTTC. Amino acids: CASNQGQSSYEQYF.

This clone was seen a handful of times. The chain combines TRBV5-4 with TRBJ2-2, with D perhaps matching TRBD1 (5 bases). The CDR3 is 16 amino acids. The V gene's germline CDR1 is SGHNT and CDR2 YYREEE (reference sequence). The V end lost 3 bases, the J end lost 0 bases, and 12 bases lay between the germline ends. CDR3 sequence (DNA): TGTGCCAGCAGCTGGGGCGCAGGCGCGAACACCGGGGAGCTGTTTTTT. Its protein product is CASSWGAGANTGELFF. The variable domain in full, with the rest retrieved from reference TRBV5-4 and TRBJ2-2, is ETGVTQSPTHLIKTRGQQVTLRCSSQSGHNTVSWYQQALGQGPQFIFQYYREEENGRGNFPPRFSGLQFPNYSSELNVNALELDDSALYLCASSWGAGANTGELFFGEGSRLTVL.

This clone has just a few counts. V usage is TRBV5-1 and J usage is TRBJ1-1; D is possibly TRBD1 (6 bases). CDR3 length: 15 amino acids. The V end lost 4 bases, the J end lost 0 bases, and 13 bases lay between the germline ends. Germline CDR1 reads SGHRS; CDR2 reads YFSETQ. CDR3 sequence reads: CASSELGQLNTEAFF. Written as DNA, the CDR3 is TGCGCCAGCAGCGAGTTAGGACAGCTGAACACTGAAGCTTTCTTT.

This chain uses TRBV5-1 with TRBJ2-7; TRBD2 might be the D (5 bases). Trimming cost V 2 bases and J 5 bases, with 17 bases left between them. CDR1 is SGHRS, CDR2 YFSETQ, per germline. The CDR3 runs 15 residues. The CDR3 reads CASSFGKGKGDEQYF. The CDR3 DNA follows: TGCGCCAGCAGCTTCGGGAAGGGTAAGGGCGACGAGCAGTACTTC.

CDR3 sequence: CASGTGDDYEQYF. DNA of the CDR3: TGTGCCTCGGGGACGGGGGACGACTACGAGCAGTACTTC. The gene calls are TRBV6-5 and TRBJ2-7; TRBD2 might be the D (6 bases). The CDR3 extends over 13 amino acids. V dropped 11 bases and J dropped 3 bases, with 17 bases sitting between them. Germline CDR1 reads MNHEY; CDR2 reads SVGAGI.

This clone was picked up a small number of times. The gene calls are TRBV5-1 and TRBJ2-5, with TRBD1 as a possible D gene (5 bases). CDR3 size: 15 residues. Trimming took 0 bases from V and 4 from J, leaving 13 bases between them. Germline V gives CDR1 SGHRS, CDR2 YFSETQ. DNA for the CDR3: TGCGCCAGCAGCTTGGAGGCAGGGAATGGAGAGACCCAGTACTTC. Protein: CASSLEAGNGETQYF.